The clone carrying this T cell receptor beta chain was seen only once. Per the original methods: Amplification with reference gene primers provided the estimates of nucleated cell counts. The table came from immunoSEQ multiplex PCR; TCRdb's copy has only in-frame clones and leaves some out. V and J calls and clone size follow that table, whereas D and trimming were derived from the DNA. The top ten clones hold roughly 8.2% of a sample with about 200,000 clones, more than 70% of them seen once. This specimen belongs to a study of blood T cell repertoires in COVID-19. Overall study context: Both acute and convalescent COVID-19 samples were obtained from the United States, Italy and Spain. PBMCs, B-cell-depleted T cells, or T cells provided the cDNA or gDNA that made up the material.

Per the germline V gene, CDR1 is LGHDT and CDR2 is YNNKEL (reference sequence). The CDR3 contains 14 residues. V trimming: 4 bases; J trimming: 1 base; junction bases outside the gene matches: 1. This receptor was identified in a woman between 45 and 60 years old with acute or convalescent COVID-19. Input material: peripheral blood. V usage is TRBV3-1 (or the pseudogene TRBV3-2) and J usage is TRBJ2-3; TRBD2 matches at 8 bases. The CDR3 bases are TGTGCCAGCAGCCTAGCGGGACGCACAGATACGCAGTATTTT. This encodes CASSLAGRTDTQYF.